One T cell receptor (beta chain) is described in this entry. What it binds is unknown. This sample stems from a study of cytomegalovirus exposure and HLA in healthy donors. The assay was immunoSEQ multiplex PCR, and TCRdb's table has in-frame clones only and misses some. The sample includes under 250,000 clones, around nine tenths seen only once; the top ten take 1.1%. Germline values: CDR1 LNHDA, CDR2 SQIVND (reference sequence). The CDR3 has 13 residues. Trimming at V came to 4 bases and at J to 2 bases, leaving 0 bases not matched to a gene. Study observations and caveats: Most observed TCR sequences were rare, whereas some public TCRs were detected in many donors.

The sequenced sample was PBMCs. The sequence came from a woman under 30 in good health and CMV-seronegative. The chain combines TRBV19 with TRBJ1-2; the match to TRBD1 covers 8 bases. CDR3 DNA: TGTGCCAGTAGTAGGGACAGGAACTATGGCTACACCTTC. It yields the protein CASSRDRNYGYTF.